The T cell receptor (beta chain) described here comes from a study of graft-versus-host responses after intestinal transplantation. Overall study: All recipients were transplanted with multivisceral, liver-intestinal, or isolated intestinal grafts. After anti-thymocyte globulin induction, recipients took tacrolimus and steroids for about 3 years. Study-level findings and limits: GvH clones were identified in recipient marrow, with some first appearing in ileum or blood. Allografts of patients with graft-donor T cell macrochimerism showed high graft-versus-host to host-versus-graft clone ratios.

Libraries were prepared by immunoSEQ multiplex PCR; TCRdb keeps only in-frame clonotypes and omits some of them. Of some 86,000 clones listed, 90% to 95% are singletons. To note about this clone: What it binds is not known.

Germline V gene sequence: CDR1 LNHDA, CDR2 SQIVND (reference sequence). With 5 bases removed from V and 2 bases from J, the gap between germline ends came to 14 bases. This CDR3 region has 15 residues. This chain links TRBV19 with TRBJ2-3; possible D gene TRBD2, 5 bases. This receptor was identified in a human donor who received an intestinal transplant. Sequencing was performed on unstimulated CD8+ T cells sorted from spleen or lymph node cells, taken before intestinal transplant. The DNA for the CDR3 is TGTGCCAGTAGTGATCTAGCCGAATACACAGATACGCAGTATTTT. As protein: CASSDLAEYTDTQYF.